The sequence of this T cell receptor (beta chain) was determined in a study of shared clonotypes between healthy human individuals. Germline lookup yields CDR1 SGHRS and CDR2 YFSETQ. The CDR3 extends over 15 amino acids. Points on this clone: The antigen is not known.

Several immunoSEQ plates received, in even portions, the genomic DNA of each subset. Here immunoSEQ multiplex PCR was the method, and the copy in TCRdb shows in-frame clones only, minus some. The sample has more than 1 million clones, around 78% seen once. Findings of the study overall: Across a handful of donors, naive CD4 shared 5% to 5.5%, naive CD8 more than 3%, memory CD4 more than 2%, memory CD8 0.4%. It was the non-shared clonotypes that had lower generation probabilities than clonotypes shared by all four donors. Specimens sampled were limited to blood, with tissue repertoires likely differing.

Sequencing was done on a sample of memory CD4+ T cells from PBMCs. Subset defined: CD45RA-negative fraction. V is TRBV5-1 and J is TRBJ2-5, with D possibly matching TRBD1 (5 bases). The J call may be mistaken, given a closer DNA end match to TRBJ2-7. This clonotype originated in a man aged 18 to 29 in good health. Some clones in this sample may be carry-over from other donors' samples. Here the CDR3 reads CASSLVGRAAYEQYF. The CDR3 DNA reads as TGCGCCAGCAGCTTGGTTGGCAGGGCAGCCTACGAGCAGTACTTC.